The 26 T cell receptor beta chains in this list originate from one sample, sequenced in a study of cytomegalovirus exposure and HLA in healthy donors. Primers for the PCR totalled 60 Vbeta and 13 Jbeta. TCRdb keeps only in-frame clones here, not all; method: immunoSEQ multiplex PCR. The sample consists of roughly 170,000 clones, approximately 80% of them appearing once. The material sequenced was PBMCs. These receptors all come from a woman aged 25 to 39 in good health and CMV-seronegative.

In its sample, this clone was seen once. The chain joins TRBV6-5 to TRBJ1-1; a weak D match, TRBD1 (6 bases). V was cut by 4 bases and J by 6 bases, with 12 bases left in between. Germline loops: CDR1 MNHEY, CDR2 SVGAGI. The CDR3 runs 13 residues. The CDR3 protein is CASSSPPGAEAFF. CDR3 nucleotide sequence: TGTGCCAGCAGTTCCCCTCCAGGGGCTGAAGCTTTCTTT.

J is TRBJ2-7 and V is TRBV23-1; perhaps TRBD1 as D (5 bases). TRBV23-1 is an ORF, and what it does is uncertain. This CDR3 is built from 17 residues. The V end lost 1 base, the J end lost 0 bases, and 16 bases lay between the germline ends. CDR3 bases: TGCGCCAGCAGTCAATGTAAGGGGCAGTCGGTCTCCTACGAGCAGTACTTC. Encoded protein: CASSQCKGQSVSYEQYF.

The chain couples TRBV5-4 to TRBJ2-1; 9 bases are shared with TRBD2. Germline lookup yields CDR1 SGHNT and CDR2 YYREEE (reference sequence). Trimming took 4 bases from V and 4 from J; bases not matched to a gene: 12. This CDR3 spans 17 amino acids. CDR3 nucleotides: TGTGCCAGCAGCGGCGGGGGACTAGCTAAGGGATACAATGAGCAGTTCTTC. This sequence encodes CASSGGGLAKGYNEQFF.

The DNA of the CDR3 is TGTGCCAGCAGCTTGCCAGGGAAGGAGACCCAGTACTTC. It encodes CASSLPGKETQYF. The chain couples TRBV5-4 to TRBJ2-5; the D gene is possibly TRBD1 (5 bases). The CDR3 length is 13 residues. The ends were cut back, 1 base at V and 5 bases at J, with 9 bases in the middle. The germline gives CDR1 SGHNT, CDR2 YYREEE (reference sequence).

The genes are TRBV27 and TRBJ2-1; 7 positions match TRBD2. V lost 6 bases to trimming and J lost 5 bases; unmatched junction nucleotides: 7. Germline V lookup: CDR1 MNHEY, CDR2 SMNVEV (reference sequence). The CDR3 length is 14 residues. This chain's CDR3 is CASSKGTTNNEQFF. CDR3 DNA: TGTGCCAGCAGCAAGGGGACTACCAACAATGAGCAGTTCTTC.

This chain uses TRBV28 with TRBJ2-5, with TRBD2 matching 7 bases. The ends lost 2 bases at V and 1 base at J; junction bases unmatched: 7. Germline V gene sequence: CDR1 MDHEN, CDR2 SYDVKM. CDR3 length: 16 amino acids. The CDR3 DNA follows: TGTGCCAGCAGTTTAGGGCTAGCGGTACTCCAAGAGACCCAGTACTTC. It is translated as CASSLGLAVLQETQYF.

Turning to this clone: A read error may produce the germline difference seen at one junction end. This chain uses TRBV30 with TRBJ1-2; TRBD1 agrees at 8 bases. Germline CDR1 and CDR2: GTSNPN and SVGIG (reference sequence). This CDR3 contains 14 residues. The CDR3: CAWSVPGRGLLRYF. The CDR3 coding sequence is TGTGCCTGGAGTGTACCTGGCAGGGGGCTGCTTCGCTACTTC.

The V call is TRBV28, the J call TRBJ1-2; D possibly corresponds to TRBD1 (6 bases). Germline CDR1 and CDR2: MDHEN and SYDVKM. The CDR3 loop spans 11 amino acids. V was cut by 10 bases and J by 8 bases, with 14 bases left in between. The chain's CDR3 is CATGQSVGYTF. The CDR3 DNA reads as TGTGCCACAGGACAGTCAGTAGGCTACACCTTC.

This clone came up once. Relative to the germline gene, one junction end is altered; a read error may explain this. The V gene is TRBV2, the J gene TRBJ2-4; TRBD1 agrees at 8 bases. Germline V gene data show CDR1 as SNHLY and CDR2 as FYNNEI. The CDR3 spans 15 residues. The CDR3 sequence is CASSDRLDRGNSQYF. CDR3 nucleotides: TGTGCCAGCAGTGACCGCCTAGACAGGGGAAACAGTCAGTACTTC.

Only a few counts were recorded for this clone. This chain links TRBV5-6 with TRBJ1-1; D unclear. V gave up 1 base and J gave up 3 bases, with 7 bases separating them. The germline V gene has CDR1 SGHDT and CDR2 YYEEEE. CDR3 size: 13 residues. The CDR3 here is CASSLIGDTEAFF. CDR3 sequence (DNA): TGTGCCAGCAGCTTGATCGGGGACACTGAAGCTTTCTTT.

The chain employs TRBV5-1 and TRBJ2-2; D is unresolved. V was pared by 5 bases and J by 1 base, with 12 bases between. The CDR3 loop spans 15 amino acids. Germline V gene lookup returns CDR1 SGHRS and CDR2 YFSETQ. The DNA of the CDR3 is TGCGCCAGCAGTCAAAACTCGGTGAACACCGGGGAGCTGTTTTTT. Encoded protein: CASSQNSVNTGELFF.

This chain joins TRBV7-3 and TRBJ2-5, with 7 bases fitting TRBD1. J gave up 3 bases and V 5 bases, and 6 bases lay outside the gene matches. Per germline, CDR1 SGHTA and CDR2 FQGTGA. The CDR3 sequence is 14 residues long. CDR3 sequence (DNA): TGTGCCAGCAGCCCAATGGGACAGAAAGAGACCCAGTACTTC. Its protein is CASSPMGQKETQYF.

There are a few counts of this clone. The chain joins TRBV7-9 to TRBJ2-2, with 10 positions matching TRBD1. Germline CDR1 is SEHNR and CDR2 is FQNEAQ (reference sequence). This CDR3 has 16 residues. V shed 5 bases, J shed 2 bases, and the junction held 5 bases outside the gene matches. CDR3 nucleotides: TGTGCCAGCAGCCAGGACAGGGGGATTAACACCGGGGAGCTGTTTTTT. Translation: CASSQDRGINTGELFF.

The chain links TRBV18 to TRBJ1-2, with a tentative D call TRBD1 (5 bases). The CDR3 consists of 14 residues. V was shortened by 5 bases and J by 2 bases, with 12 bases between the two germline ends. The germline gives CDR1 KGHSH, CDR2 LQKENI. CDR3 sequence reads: CASSGTRQNYGYTF. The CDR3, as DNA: TGTGCCAGCTCAGGAACGAGACAGAACTATGGCTACACCTTC.

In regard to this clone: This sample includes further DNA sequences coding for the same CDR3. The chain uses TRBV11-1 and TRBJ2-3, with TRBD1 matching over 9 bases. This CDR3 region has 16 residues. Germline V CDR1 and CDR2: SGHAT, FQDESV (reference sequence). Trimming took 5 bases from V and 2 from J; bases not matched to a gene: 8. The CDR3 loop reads CASSPRQGGLTDTQYF. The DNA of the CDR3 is TGTGCCAGCAGCCCGCGACAGGGGGGACTCACAGATACGCAGTATTTT.

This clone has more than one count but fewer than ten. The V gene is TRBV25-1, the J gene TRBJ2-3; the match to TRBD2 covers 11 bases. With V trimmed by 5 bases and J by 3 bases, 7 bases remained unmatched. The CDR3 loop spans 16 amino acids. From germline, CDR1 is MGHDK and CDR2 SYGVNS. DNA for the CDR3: TGTGCCAGCAGTCGTTATAGCGGGAGGGCAACAGATACGCAGTATTTT. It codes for CASSRYSGRATDTQYF.

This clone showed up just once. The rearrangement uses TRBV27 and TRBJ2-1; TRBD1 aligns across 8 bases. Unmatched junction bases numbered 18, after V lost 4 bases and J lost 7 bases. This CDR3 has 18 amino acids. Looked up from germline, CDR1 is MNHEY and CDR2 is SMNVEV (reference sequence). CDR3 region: CASSSISTTGTGWNEQFF. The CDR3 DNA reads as TGTGCCAGCAGTTCAATAAGTACAACCGGGACAGGTTGGAATGAGCAGTTCTTC.

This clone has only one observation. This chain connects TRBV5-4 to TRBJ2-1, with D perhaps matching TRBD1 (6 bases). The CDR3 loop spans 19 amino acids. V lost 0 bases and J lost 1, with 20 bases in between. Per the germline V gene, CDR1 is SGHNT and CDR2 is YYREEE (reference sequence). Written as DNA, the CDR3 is TGTGCCAGCAGCTTGGGGCCGGACAGTGGGAGAAATTCCTACAATGAGCAGTTCTTC. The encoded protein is CASSLGPDSGRNSYNEQFF.

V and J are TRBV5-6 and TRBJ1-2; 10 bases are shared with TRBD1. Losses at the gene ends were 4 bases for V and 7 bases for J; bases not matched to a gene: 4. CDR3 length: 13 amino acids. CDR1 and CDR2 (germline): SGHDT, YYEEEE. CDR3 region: CASSRQGAVGYTF. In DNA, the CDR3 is TGTGCCAGCAGCCGACAGGGGGCGGTTGGCTACACCTTC.

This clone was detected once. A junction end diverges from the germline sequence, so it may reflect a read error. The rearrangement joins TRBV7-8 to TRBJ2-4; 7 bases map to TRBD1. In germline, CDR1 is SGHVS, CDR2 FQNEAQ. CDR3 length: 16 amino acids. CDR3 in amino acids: CASSPLTGTEKNSQYF. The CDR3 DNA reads TGTGCCAGCAGCCCTCTTACCGGGACAGAGAAAAACAGTCAGTACTTC.

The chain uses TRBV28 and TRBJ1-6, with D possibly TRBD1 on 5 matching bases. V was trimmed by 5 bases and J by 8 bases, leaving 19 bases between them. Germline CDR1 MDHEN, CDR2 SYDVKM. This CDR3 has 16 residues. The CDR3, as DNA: TGTGCCAGCAGTATACCCCAGGGTACTGGGGATTCACCCCTCCACTTT. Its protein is CASSIPQGTGDSPLHF.

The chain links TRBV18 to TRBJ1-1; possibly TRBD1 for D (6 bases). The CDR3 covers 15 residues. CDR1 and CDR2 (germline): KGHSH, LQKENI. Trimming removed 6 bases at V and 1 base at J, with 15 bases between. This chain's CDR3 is CASSTRGGENTEAFF. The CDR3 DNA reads TGTGCCAGCTCCACTCGGGGGGGCGAGAACACTGAAGCTTTCTTT.

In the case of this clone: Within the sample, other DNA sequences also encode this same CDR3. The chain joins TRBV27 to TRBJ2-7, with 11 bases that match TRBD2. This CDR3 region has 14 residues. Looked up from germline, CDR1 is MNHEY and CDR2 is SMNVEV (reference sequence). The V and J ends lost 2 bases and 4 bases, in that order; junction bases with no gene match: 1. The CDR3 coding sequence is TGTGCCAGCAGTTTAGGGACTAGCGGTTACGAGCAGTACTTC. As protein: CASSLGTSGYEQYF.

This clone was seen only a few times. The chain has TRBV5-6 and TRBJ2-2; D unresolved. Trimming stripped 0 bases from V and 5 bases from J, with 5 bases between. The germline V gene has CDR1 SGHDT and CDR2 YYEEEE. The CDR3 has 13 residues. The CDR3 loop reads CASSLVLTGELFF. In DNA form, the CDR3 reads TGTGCCAGCAGCTTGGTACTAACCGGGGAGCTGTTTTTT.

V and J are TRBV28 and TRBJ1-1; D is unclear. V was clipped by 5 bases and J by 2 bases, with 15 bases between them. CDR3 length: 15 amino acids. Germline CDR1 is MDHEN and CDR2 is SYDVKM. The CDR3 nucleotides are TGTGCCAGCAGTCCGACTCGGACTGTTAACACTGAAGCTTTCTTT. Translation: CASSPTRTVNTEAFF.

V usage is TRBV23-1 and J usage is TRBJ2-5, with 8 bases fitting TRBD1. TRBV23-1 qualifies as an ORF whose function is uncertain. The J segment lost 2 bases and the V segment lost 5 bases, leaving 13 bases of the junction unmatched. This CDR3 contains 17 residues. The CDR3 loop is CASSNSRQGPRQETQYF. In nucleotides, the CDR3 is TGCGCCAGCAGTAACTCCAGACAGGGGCCAAGGCAAGAGACCCAGTACTTC.